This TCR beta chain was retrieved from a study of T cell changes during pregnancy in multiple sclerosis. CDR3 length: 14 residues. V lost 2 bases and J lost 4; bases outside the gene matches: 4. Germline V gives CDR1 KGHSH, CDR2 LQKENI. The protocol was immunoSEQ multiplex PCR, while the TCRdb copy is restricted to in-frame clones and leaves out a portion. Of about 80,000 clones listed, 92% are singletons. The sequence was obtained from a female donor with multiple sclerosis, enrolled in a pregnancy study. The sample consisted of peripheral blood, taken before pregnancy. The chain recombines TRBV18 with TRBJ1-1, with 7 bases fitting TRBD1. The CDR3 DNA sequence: TGTGCCAGCTCACCAGACAGGGCCGGCACTGAAGCTTTCTTT. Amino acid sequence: CASSPDRAGTEAFF.